The rows below give T cell receptor beta chains drawn from one sample of a study of T cell changes during pregnancy in multiple sclerosis. Libraries were prepared by immunoSEQ multiplex PCR; TCRdb keeps only in-frame clonotypes and omits some of them. The sample records approximately 50,000 clones, 90% to 95% being singletons. Sequenced here: CD8+ T cells from peripheral blood mononuclear cells, sampled after pregnancy. Every receptor here comes from a female donor with multiple sclerosis, enrolled in a pregnancy study. Each CDR3 is given with its conserved first and last residue. A D gene is named only where the DNA matches it firmly. Clone sizes are given selectively: once, few, many, or a class where the clone is expanded.

d_gene: -; v_gene: TRBV9; j_gene: TRBJ1-1; abundance: few; CDR3aa: CASSVDPVNTEAFF; CDR3nt: TGTGCCAGCAGCGTAGATCCAGTGAACACTGAAGCTTTCTTT
d_gene: TRBD1; v_gene: TRBV2; j_gene: TRBJ2-2; abundance: -; CDR3aa: CASSAVGQGFISTGELFF; CDR3nt: TGTGCCAGCAGTGCGGTGGGACAGGGGTTCATCAGCACCGGGGAGCTGTTTTTT
d_gene: TRBD1; v_gene: TRBV13; j_gene: TRBJ1-2; abundance: once; CDR3aa: CASSLETGEGYGYTF; CDR3nt: TGTGCCAGCAGCTTAGAGACAGGGGAAGGCTATGGCTACACCTTC
d_gene: TRBD1; v_gene: TRBV27; j_gene: TRBJ1-5; abundance: -; CDR3aa: CASRRDRGGGWPQHF; CDR3nt: TGTGCCAGCAGGAGGGACAGGGGAGGAGGTTGGCCCCAGCATTTT
d_gene: TRBD1; v_gene: TRBV23-1; j_gene: TRBJ2-3; abundance: -; CDR3aa: CASSRTETGGLRTDTQYF; CDR3nt: TGCGCCAGCAGTCGGACCGAGACAGGGGGATTAAGAACAGATACGCAGTATTTT
d_gene: -; v_gene: TRBV7-9; j_gene: TRBJ2-7; abundance: -; CDR3aa: CASSSRGSYEQYF; CDR3nt: TGTGCCAGCAGTTCGAGGGGGTCCTACGAGCAGTACTTC
d_gene: -; v_gene: TRBV9; j_gene: TRBJ1-1; abundance: -; CDR3aa: CASSVGILGGKEAFF; CDR3nt: TGTGCCAGCAGCGTAGGTATTTTAGGGGGAAAAGAAGCTTTCTTT
d_gene: -; v_gene: TRBV6-1; j_gene: TRBJ1-2; abundance: -; CDR3aa: CASSETEFYGYTF; CDR3nt: TGTGCCAGCAGTGAAACTGAATTCTATGGCTACACCTTC
d_gene: -; v_gene: TRBV5-5; j_gene: TRBJ2-3; abundance: -; CDR3aa: CASSSQVLETGDTQYF; CDR3nt: TGTGCCAGCAGCTCGCAAGTCCTAGAAACCGGGGATACGCAGTATTTT
d_gene: -; v_gene: TRBV9; j_gene: TRBJ1-1; abundance: -; CDR3aa: CASSTRAGTTEAFF; CDR3nt: TGTGCCAGCAGCACACGGGCGGGGACCACTGAAGCTTTCTTT
d_gene: -; v_gene: TRBV29-1; j_gene: TRBJ2-5; abundance: -; CDR3aa: CSGLQQETQYF; CDR3nt: TGCAGCGGCTTACAACAAGAGACCCAGTACTTC
d_gene: -; v_gene: TRBV7-9; j_gene: TRBJ1-5; abundance: -; CDR3aa: CASSFSDSLRSNQPQHF; CDR3nt: TGTGCCAGCAGCTTTTCGGACAGTCTTCGTAGCAATCAGCCCCAGCATTTT
d_gene: TRBD1; v_gene: TRBV5-8; j_gene: TRBJ1-2; abundance: few; CDR3aa: CASSLGQGGFFGYTF; CDR3nt: TGTGCCAGCAGCTTGGGACAGGGGGGGTTCTTCGGCTACACCTTC
d_gene: TRBD2; v_gene: TRBV2; j_gene: TRBJ2-1; abundance: few; CDR3aa: CASSVPREVYNEQFF; CDR3nt: TGTGCCAGCAGTGTCCCCCGGGAGGTTTACAATGAGCAGTTCTTC
d_gene: TRBD1; v_gene: TRBV5-6; j_gene: TRBJ1-2; abundance: -; CDR3aa: CASSDTGEYGYTF; CDR3nt: TGTGCCAGCAGCGATACAGGGGAGTATGGCTACACCTTC
d_gene: -; v_gene: TRBV19; j_gene: TRBJ1-2; abundance: -; CDR3aa: CASSIGQPNYGYTF; CDR3nt: TGTGCCAGTAGTATCGGACAGCCCAACTATGGCTACACCTTC
d_gene: -; v_gene: TRBV7-9; j_gene: TRBJ1-2; abundance: -; CDR3aa: CASSLVSGGSEGYTF; CDR3nt: TGTGCCAGCAGCTTAGTTTCGGGGGGGTCGGAAGGCTACACCTTC
d_gene: -; v_gene: TRBV5-6; j_gene: TRBJ2-7; abundance: -; CDR3aa: CASSQGGHLRQYF; CDR3nt: TGTGCCAGCAGCCAGGGGGGACATTTAAGGCAGTACTTC
d_gene: -; v_gene: TRBV7-9; j_gene: TRBJ1-4; abundance: -; CDR3aa: CASSLSGGYEKLFF; CDR3nt: TGTGCCAGCAGCTTGTCGGGGGGATATGAAAAACTGTTTTTT
d_gene: -; v_gene: TRBV10-1; j_gene: TRBJ1-1; abundance: many; CDR3aa: CASSLNNLGTEAFF; CDR3nt: TGCGCCAGCAGCCTCAATAACCTCGGGACTGAAGCTTTCTTT
d_gene: -; v_gene: TRBV7-2; j_gene: TRBJ1-2; abundance: -; CDR3aa: CASSSTPPHPRYGYTF; CDR3nt: TGTGCCAGCAGCTCTACCCCCCCCCATCCCCGCTATGGCTACACCTTC
d_gene: -; v_gene: TRBV2; j_gene: TRBJ1-1; abundance: -; CDR3aa: CASSWSGDTEAFF; CDR3nt: TGTGCCAGCAGCTGGTCCGGGGACACTGAAGCTTTCTTT
d_gene: -; v_gene: TRBV5-5; j_gene: TRBJ1-2; abundance: -; CDR3aa: CASSLMGAGDGYTF; CDR3nt: TGTGCCAGCAGCTTGATGGGTGCCGGGGATGGCTACACCTTC
d_gene: -; v_gene: TRBV6-5; j_gene: TRBJ1-1; abundance: -; CDR3aa: CASSYGPGEAFF; CDR3nt: TGTGCCAGCAGTTACGGTCCCGGTGAAGCTTTCTTT
d_gene: -; v_gene: TRBV27; j_gene: TRBJ1-5; abundance: -; CDR3aa: CASSFRTPENQPQHF; CDR3nt: TGTGCCAGCAGTTTTAGGACACCCGAGAATCAGCCCCAGCATTTT
d_gene: TRBD2; v_gene: TRBV15; j_gene: TRBJ2-1; abundance: -; CDR3aa: CATSRGRGGNNEQFF; CDR3nt: TGTGCCACCAGCAGAGGGCGGGGGGGTAACAATGAGCAGTTCTTC
d_gene: -; v_gene: TRBV30; j_gene: TRBJ2-5; abundance: -; CDR3aa: CAWEQGRETQYF; CDR3nt: TGTGCCTGGGAGCAGGGCAGGGAGACCCAGTACTTC
d_gene: -; v_gene: TRBV27; j_gene: TRBJ2-6; abundance: once; CDR3aa: CASSPTGWPSGANVLTF; CDR3nt: TGTGCCAGCAGTCCTACGGGTTGGCCTTCTGGGGCCAACGTCCTGACTTTC
d_gene: -; v_gene: TRBV29-1; j_gene: TRBJ1-1; abundance: -; CDR3aa: CSVRTGQNTEAFF; CDR3nt: TGCAGCGTCCGCACGGGACAAAACACTGAAGCTTTCTTT
d_gene: TRBD2; v_gene: TRBV5-1; j_gene: TRBJ2-1; abundance: -; CDR3aa: CASSPTTGTSGGVTTEQFF; CDR3nt: TGCGCCAGCAGCCCCACAACCGGGACTAGCGGGGGGGTCACAACTGAGCAGTTCTTC
d_gene: -; v_gene: TRBV30; j_gene: TRBJ2-5; abundance: once; CDR3aa: CAWGGGQETQYF; CDR3nt: TGTGCCTGGGGGGGAGGACAAGAGACCCAGTACTTC
d_gene: TRBD1; v_gene: TRBV18; j_gene: TRBJ2-1; abundance: once; CDR3aa: CASSLGTGPYNEQFF; CDR3nt: TGTGCCAGCTCACTCGGGACAGGTCCCTACAATGAGCAGTTCTTC
d_gene: TRBD2; v_gene: TRBV4-1; j_gene: TRBJ2-1; abundance: once; CDR3aa: CASSHAGQRGDNEQFF; CDR3nt: TGCGCCAGCAGCCATGCCGGACAGCGGGGGGACAATGAGCAGTTCTTC
d_gene: TRBD1; v_gene: TRBV27; j_gene: TRBJ2-1; abundance: -; CDR3aa: CASSLSSGTGYNEQFF; CDR3nt: TGTGCCAGCAGTTTATCGTCAGGGACAGGATACAATGAGCAGTTCTTC
d_gene: -; v_gene: TRBV21-1; j_gene: TRBJ2-3; abundance: -; CDR3aa: CASSLGGTPDTTDTQYF; CDR3nt: TGTGCCAGCTCCCTGGGGGGGACTCCTGACACGACAGATACGCAGTATTTT
d_gene: -; v_gene: TRBV15; j_gene: TRBJ2-5; abundance: -; CDR3aa: CATSPPGVARLGETQYF; CDR3nt: TGTGCCACCAGCCCCCCAGGGGTAGCGAGGTTGGGAGAGACCCAGTACTTC
d_gene: -; v_gene: TRBV5-5; j_gene: TRBJ2-7; abundance: -; CDR3aa: CASSLVSHSYEQYF; CDR3nt: TGTGCCAGCAGCTTGGTTTCCCATTCCTACGAGCAGTACTTC
d_gene: TRBD1; v_gene: TRBV6-4; j_gene: TRBJ2-4; abundance: -; CDR3aa: CASIRSRDRGKNIQYF; CDR3nt: TGTGCCAGCATCCGGTCGCGGGACAGGGGCAAAAACATTCAGTACTTC
d_gene: TRBD1; v_gene: TRBV9; j_gene: TRBJ2-3; abundance: -; CDR3aa: CASSTDSDRDTDTQYF; CDR3nt: TGTGCCAGCAGCACAGACTCGGACAGGGACACAGATACGCAGTATTTT
d_gene: TRBD2; v_gene: TRBV7-6; j_gene: TRBJ2-7; abundance: once; CDR3aa: CASSLEPVGELAGEYEQYF; CDR3nt: TGTGCCAGCAGCTTAGAGCCGGTTGGGGAACTAGCGGGGGAGTACGAGCAGTACTTC
d_gene: -; v_gene: TRBV13; j_gene: TRBJ2-3; abundance: -; CDR3aa: CASSLAGEDTQYF; CDR3nt: TGTGCCAGCAGCTTGGCCGGGGAAGATACGCAGTATTTT
d_gene: -; v_gene: TRBV5-5; j_gene: TRBJ2-6; abundance: -; CDR3aa: CASSLEGAGANVLTF; CDR3nt: TGTGCCAGCAGCTTGGAAGGGGCTGGGGCCAACGTCCTGACTTTC
d_gene: TRBD1; v_gene: TRBV13; j_gene: TRBJ2-7; abundance: -; CDR3aa: CASSPRTGRMSEQYF; CDR3nt: TGTGCCAGCAGCCCCCGGACAGGGAGGATGAGTGAGCAGTACTTC
d_gene: -; v_gene: TRBV19; j_gene: TRBJ2-7; abundance: once; CDR3aa: CASSISGDYEQYF; CDR3nt: TGTGCCAGTAGTATAAGCGGTGACTACGAGCAGTACTTC
d_gene: TRBD1; v_gene: TRBV6-5; j_gene: TRBJ1-5; abundance: -; CDR3aa: CASSYRGSEPQHF; CDR3nt: TGTGCCAGCAGCTACAGGGGGTCGGAGCCCCAGCATTTT
d_gene: TRBD1; v_gene: TRBV13; j_gene: TRBJ1-5; abundance: -; CDR3aa: CASSAGTGGGQPQHF; CDR3nt: TGTGCCAGCAGCGCCGGGACAGGGGGAGGACAGCCCCAGCATTTT
d_gene: TRBD2; v_gene: TRBV9; j_gene: TRBJ2-2; abundance: -; CDR3aa: CATGGNGELFF; CDR3nt: TGTGCCACCGGGGGGAACGGGGAGCTGTTTTTT
d_gene: TRBD1; v_gene: TRBV5-4; j_gene: TRBJ2-5; abundance: once; CDR3aa: CASTGTGGPETQYF; CDR3nt: TGTGCCAGCACAGGGACAGGAGGCCCAGAGACCCAGTACTTC
d_gene: TRBD1; v_gene: TRBV5-4; j_gene: TRBJ1-1; abundance: -; CDR3aa: CASSLADRATEAFF; CDR3nt: TGTGCCAGCAGCTTGGCGGACAGGGCAACTGAAGCTTTCTTT
d_gene: TRBD2; v_gene: TRBV6-1; j_gene: TRBJ2-7; abundance: -; CDR3aa: CASSEELAGSDEQYF; CDR3nt: TGTGCCAGCAGTGAAGAACTAGCGGGGTCCGACGAGCAGTACTTC
d_gene: TRBD1; v_gene: TRBV11-2; j_gene: TRBJ2-3; abundance: -; CDR3aa: CASSLGQGAHQYF; CDR3nt: TGTGCCAGCAGCTTAGGACAGGGGGCTCATCAGTATTTT
d_gene: -; v_gene: TRBV6-5; j_gene: TRBJ1-2; abundance: -; CDR3aa: CASSYAGAIEGYTF; CDR3nt: TGTGCCAGCAGTTACGCGGGGGCTATAGAAGGCTACACCTTC
d_gene: -; v_gene: TRBV7-5; j_gene: TRBJ2-7; abundance: -; CDR3aa: CARSQLAGGYYEQYF; CDR3nt: TGTGCCAGAAGCCAGCTAGCGGGAGGTTACTACGAGCAGTACTTC